The sequence of this T cell receptor beta chain was determined in a study of synovial regulatory T cells in juvenile arthritis. Broader study findings: Synovial Treg CDR3 sequences overlapped more with iaTregs than other circulating Tregs. Inflammation-associated Treg cells in blood had less TCR diversity than the remaining blood Treg cells.

TCRdb's table, derived via immunoSEQ multiplex PCR, lists solely in-frame clones and lacks some. The repertoire shows 970 or so clones; the top ten hold 3% to 4%. The V gene's germline CDR1 is SGHRS and CDR2 YFSETQ. This CDR3 spans 13 amino acids. The entry carries no DNA sequence. This clone is identified as medium-sized from frequency. Its target is not known. Sequencing was done on a sample of Treg cells from blood. The subset here: HLA-DR+ inflammation-associated blood Treg cells. The chain uses TRBV5-1 and TRBJ1-1; the D call from TCRdb, TRBD1, cannot be confirmed without DNA. The clonotype originates from a donor between 2 and 35 years old with juvenile idiopathic arthritis. This chain's CDR3 is CASSRKGTYEAFF.